These 21 T cell receptor beta chains originate from one sample sequenced in a study of post-analysis software for immune sequencing data. cDNA libraries of TCR beta carried unique molecular identifiers. TCRdb itself ran the PCR reads through MiXCR, one entry per CDR3 protein. Altogether about 160,000 distinct CDR3 sequences are present, about 36% being singletons, with the ten largest covering approximately 30%. Sequences were derived from blood, sampled after autologous hematopoietic stem cell transplantation. The origin of the receptors is a girl under 18 with multiple sclerosis.

This clonotype was seen repeatedly, ten times or more. The chain joins TRBV10-3 to TRBJ2-3; D is possibly TRBD2 (6 bases). The CDR3 spans 16 residues. Germline V gene lookup returns CDR1 ENHRY and CDR2 SYGVKD. Trimming cost V 7 bases and J 3 bases, with 20 bases left between them. The CDR3 DNA reads TGTGCCATCACGCAGCGCCGGGTGGGGGGTACAGATACGCAGTATTTT. Protein product: CAITQRRVGGTDTQYF.

The V call is TRBV7-9, the J call TRBJ2-1; 7 bases fit TRBD2. The CDR3 sequence is 15 residues long. The germline V gene has CDR1 SEHNR and CDR2 FQNEAQ (reference sequence). V shed 10 bases and J 7 bases; nucleotides not matched to a gene: 16. As DNA, the CDR3 is TGTGCCATCTCGTGGGCGGGAGCCCGTAGTAATGAGCAGTTCTTC. It specifies CAISWAGARSNEQFF.

The CDR3 DNA follows: TGTGCCAGCAGCCAGATATTAGCCAAAAACATTCAGTACTTC. This translates into CASSQILAKNIQYF. The J gene is TRBJ2-4, the V gene TRBV7-2, with D hard to call. This CDR3 is 14 amino acids long. The germline CDR1 and CDR2 sequences are SGHTA and FQGNSA. V was shortened by 5 bases and J by 0 bases, with 8 bases between the two germline ends.

J is TRBJ2-4 and V is TRBV7-9; 7 nucleotides agree with TRBD1. Matching the DNA end better, TRBJ2-7 makes the J call doubtful. The CDR3 has 15 amino acids. Germline lookup yields CDR1 SEHNR and CDR2 FQNEAQ (reference sequence). The CDR3 spells CASTGSRGTIDEQYF. The CDR3, as DNA: TGTGCCAGCACTGGTAGCAGGGGGACCATCGACGAGCAGTACTTC.

This clonotype has more than one count but fewer than ten. The chain employs TRBV7-2 and TRBJ2-1, with D possibly TRBD2 on 6 matching bases. There are 17 residues in the CDR3. V lost 2 bases and J lost 8, with 22 bases in between. The germline V gene encodes CDR1 SGHTA and CDR2 FQGNSA. The CDR3 DNA sequence: TGTGCCAGCAGCTTAAAACGGAGCTGGAGGGCCGAGGATGAGCAGTTCTTC. Translation gives CASSLKRSWRAEDEQFF.

This clonotype appeared a few times. This rearrangement joins TRBV5-4 to TRBJ1-2; 7 bases agree with TRBD1. The CDR3 spans 13 residues. Per the germline V gene, CDR1 is SGHNT and CDR2 is YYREEE (reference sequence). The J segment lost 6 bases and the V segment lost 4 bases, leaving 6 bases of the junction unmatched. CDR3 sequence: CASSMDRPDGYTF. The DNA of the CDR3 is TGTGCCAGCAGCATGGACAGGCCGGATGGCTACACCTTC.

This clonotype was picked up a small number of times. The chain links TRBV6-5 to TRBJ2-1; 10 nucleotides agree with TRBD2. The CDR3 consists of 16 residues. From germline, CDR1 is MNHEY and CDR2 SVGAGI. V was clipped by 4 bases and J by 6 bases; unmatched bases: 9. CDR3 DNA: TGTGCCAGCAGTTTCTCGAGCGGGAGGGCCCTCAATGAGCAGTTCTTC. Protein sequence: CASSFSSGRALNEQFF.

The sample holds one count of this clonotype. The chain combines TRBV29-1 with TRBJ2-5; TRBD2 aligns across 9 bases. CDR1 is SQVTM and CDR2 is ANQGSEA in the germline V gene. V dropped 4 bases and J dropped 11; count of bases not matched to a gene: 14. CDR3 length equals 14 residues. Here the CDR3 reads CSVVAGASHNEQYF. As DNA, the CDR3 is TGCAGCGTTGTAGCGGGAGCTTCTCACAATGAGCAGTACTTC.

This clonotype was recorded many times. The rearrangement links TRBV27 to TRBJ2-7; TRBD2 aligns across 13 bases. This CDR3 has 17 amino acids. Trimming cost V 7 bases and J 5 bases; bases outside gene matches: 14. CDR1 and CDR2 (germline): MNHEY, SMNVEV (reference sequence). The CDR3 is CASTPLGLAGPLDEQYF. The CDR3 DNA is TGTGCCAGCACCCCGCTGGGACTAGCGGGGCCCCTCGACGAGCAGTACTTC.

J is TRBJ2-3 and V is TRBV20-1; tentative D call: TRBD2 (5 bases). The CDR3 is 17 residues long. V was pared by 1 base and J by 0 bases, with 17 bases between. CDR1 and CDR2 from the germline V gene are DFQATT and SNEGSKA (reference sequence). In DNA form, the CDR3 reads TGCAGTGCTAGAGGCCCCAGAGGGCTATCTAGCACAGATACGCAGTATTTT. It yields the protein CSARGPRGLSSTDTQYF.

The chain carries TRBV20-1 and TRBJ2-7; maybe TRBD2 (7 bases). Germline V CDR1 and CDR2: DFQATT, SNEGSKA (reference sequence). The CDR3 sequence is 18 residues long. Trimming left V 7 bases short and J 2 bases short, with 30 bases between. The CDR3 region has the DNA TGCAGTGTTAGGGGGGGTGGAGTTCCGGGGGTAAGACCCTACGAGCAGTACTTC. Amino acids: CSVRGGGVPGVRPYEQYF.

This clonotype appeared a few times. This sequence joins TRBV6-5 and TRBJ1-1; 7 bases are a match to TRBD1. CDR1 MNHEY and CDR2 SVGAGI come from the germline V gene. The CDR3 has 15 residues. V lost 3 bases and J lost 1; bases outside the gene matches: 5. This chain's CDR3 is CASSYRWTGNTEAFF. The CDR3 region has the DNA TGTGCCAGCAGTTATAGGTGGACAGGGAACACTGAAGCTTTCTTT.

The table lists this clonotype with a few counts. This chain joins TRBV28 and TRBJ2-3; tentatively, D is TRBD1 or TRBD2 (5 bases each). The germline V and J ends were trimmed by 6 bases and 8 bases, with 12 bases remaining between them. From germline, CDR1 is MDHEN and CDR2 SYDVKM. The CDR3 is 12 residues long. CDR3: CASRAGTRTQYF. CDR3 coding DNA: TGTGCCAGCAGGGCCGGGACCCGTACGCAGTATTTT.

A few counts support this clonotype. The rearrangement joins TRBV3-1 to TRBJ2-7; 12 nucleotides match TRBD2. The CDR3 totals 17 residues. The V segment lost 2 bases and the J segment 1 base; nucleotides outside the gene matches: 6. Germline loops: CDR1 LGHDT, CDR2 YNNKEL (reference sequence). CDR3 sequence (DNA): TGTGCCAGCAGCCAACCCCCTAGCGGGAGGGGTTCCTACGAGCAGTACTTC. Protein: CASSQPPSGRGSYEQYF.

A word on this clonotype: This may be a read error, as it is one base from a much larger clone. This sequence joins TRBV24-1 and TRBJ2-7; the D is unclear. This CDR3 has 13 residues. Trimming shortened V by 2 bases and J by 7 bases, and 11 bases separated the two germline ends. Germline CDR1 and CDR2: KGHDR and SFDVKD. CDR3 sequence (DNA): TGTGCCACCAGTGATTCGGGTCGCCGGGAGCAGTACTTC. The encoded protein is CATSDSGRREQYF.

This clonotype was counted between two and nine times. The CDR3 nucleotides read TGCGCCAGCAGCTTCGGTGCGGTTGGGGGAGATACGCAGTATTTT. Translated: CASSFGAVGGDTQYF. This chain links TRBV5-1 with TRBJ2-3; D may match TRBD1 or TRBD2 (5 bases each). CDR1 SGHRS and CDR2 YFSETQ come from the germline V gene. The CDR3 spans 15 residues. Trimming pared 2 bases from V and 5 bases from J, leaving 15 bases between.

This sequence joins TRBV12-3 or TRBV12-4 and TRBJ2-7, with a weak D call TRBD1 (5 bases). The CDR3 spans 14 residues. The V gene lost 2 bases and the J gene lost 1 base, with 9 bases spanning the gap. The CDR3 bases are TGTGCCAGCAGTTTATCCTACAGGTCCTACGAGCAGTACTTC. It yields the protein CASSLSYRSYEQYF.

The J gene is TRBJ2-5, the V gene TRBV20-1; tentatively, D is TRBD2 (6 bases). There are 13 residues in the CDR3. The V gene lost 5 bases and the J gene lost 3 bases, with 13 bases spanning the gap. Germline CDR1 reads DFQATT; CDR2 reads SNEGSKA (reference sequence). CDR3: CSAEATGEETQYF. For the CDR3, the DNA is TGCAGTGCTGAGGCGACGGGGGAAGAGACCCAGTACTTC.

This rearrangement joins TRBV7-2 to TRBJ2-7; 8 bases align to TRBD1. Germline CDR1 reads SGHTA; CDR2 reads FQGNSA. This CDR3 contains 14 residues. With 4 bases clipped from V and 3 bases from J, the junction kept 5 bases outside the gene matches. In nucleotides, the CDR3 is TGTGCCAGCAGCTCGGCCGGGACAGGCTACGAGCAGTACTTC. Its translation: CASSSAGTGYEQYF. The whole variable domain, remainder taken from reference TRBV7-2 and TRBJ2-7, is GAGVSQSPSNKVTEKGKDVELRCDPISGHTALYWYRQSLGQGLEFLIYFQGNSAPDKSGLPSDRFSAERTGGSVSTLTIQRTQQEDSAVYLCASSSAGTGYEQYFGPGTRLTVT.

The table lists this clonotype with a few counts. This may stem from a read error, because a much larger clone lies one nucleotide away. This chain joins TRBV9 and TRBJ2-1; D not certain. Trimming shortened V by 4 bases and J by 5 bases, and 19 bases separated the two germline ends. Germline values: CDR1 SGDLS, CDR2 YYNGEE. This CDR3 has 16 amino acids. The CDR3 DNA reads TGTGCCAGCAGCCTTCGGGCTGCAAACCGAGACAATGAGCAGTTCTTC. This sequence encodes CASSLRAANRDNEQFF.

A few counts support this clonotype. V and J are TRBV5-1 and TRBJ2-5; D might be TRBD1 (6 bases). The CDR3 spans 14 residues. The germline V gene encodes CDR1 SGHRS and CDR2 YFSETQ. V lost 6 bases, J lost 7 bases, and 19 bases lay in between. CDR3 sequence: CASTEDRSRGTQYF. The CDR3 region has the DNA TGCGCCAGCACCGAGGACAGATCCAGGGGGACCCAGTACTTC.